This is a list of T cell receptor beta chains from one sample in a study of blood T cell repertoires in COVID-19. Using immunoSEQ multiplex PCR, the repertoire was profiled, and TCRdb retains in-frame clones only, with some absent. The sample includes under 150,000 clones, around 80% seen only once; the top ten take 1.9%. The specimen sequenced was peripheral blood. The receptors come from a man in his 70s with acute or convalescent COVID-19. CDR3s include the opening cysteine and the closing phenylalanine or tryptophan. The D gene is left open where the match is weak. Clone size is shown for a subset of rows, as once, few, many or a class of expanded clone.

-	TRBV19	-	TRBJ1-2	CASSPQTGANYGYTF	TGTGCCAGTAGTCCGCAGACAGGAGCAAACTATGGCTACACCTTC
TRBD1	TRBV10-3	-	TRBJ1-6	CAITEGQGTPLHF	TGTGCCATCACTGAGGGACAGGGAACACCCCTCCACTTT
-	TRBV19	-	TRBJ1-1	CASRIRNTEAFF	TGTGCCAGTAGAATCCGGAACACTGAAGCTTTCTTT
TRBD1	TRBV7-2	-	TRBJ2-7	CASSPHRGLAGYEQYF	TGTGCCAGCAGCCCCCACAGGGGATTAGCAGGCTACGAGCAGTACTTC
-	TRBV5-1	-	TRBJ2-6	CASSFGGSGANVLTF	TGCGCCAGCAGCTTCGGGGGTTCCGGGGCCAACGTCCTGACTTTC
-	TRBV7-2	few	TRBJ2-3	CASSPGIDTQYF	TGTGCCAGCAGCCCCGGGATAGATACGCAGTATTTT
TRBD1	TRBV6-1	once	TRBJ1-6	CASSFDRVSPLHF	TGTGCCAGCAGTTTCGACAGGGTTTCACCCCTCCACTTT
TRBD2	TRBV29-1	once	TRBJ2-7	CSAERDGSYEQYF	TGCAGCGCCGAGCGGGACGGTTCCTACGAGCAGTACTTC
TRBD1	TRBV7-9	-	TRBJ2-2	CASSTDRGSTGELFF	TGTGCCAGCAGCACGGACAGGGGGAGCACCGGGGAGCTGTTTTTT
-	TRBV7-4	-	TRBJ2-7	CASSLQKEGAKSSYEQYF	TGTGCCAGCAGCTTACAGAAGGAAGGGGCCAAGAGCTCCTACGAGCAGTACTTC
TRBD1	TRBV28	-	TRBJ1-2	CASSAPGTGSNYGYTF	TGTGCCAGCAGCGCCCCCGGGACAGGGAGCAACTATGGCTACACCTTC
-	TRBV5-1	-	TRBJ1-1	CASSSGAVNTEAFF	TGCGCCAGCAGCAGTGGGGCGGTAAACACTGAAGCTTTCTTT
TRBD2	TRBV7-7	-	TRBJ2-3	CASSLGLSGGRDTQYF	TGTGCTAGCAGCTTGGGTTTGAGCGGGGGGCGAGATACGCAGTATTTT
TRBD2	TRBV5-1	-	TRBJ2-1	CASTPGESGGVFEQFF	TGCGCCAGCACCCCAGGGGAAAGCGGGGGGGTGTTTGAGCAGTTCTTC
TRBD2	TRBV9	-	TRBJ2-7	CASSVSAGGREQYF	TGTGCCAGCAGCGTTTCAGCGGGGGGCCGCGAGCAGTACTTC
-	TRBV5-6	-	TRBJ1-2	CASSLWQYYGYTF	TGTGCCAGCAGCTTGTGGCAGTACTATGGCTACACCTTC
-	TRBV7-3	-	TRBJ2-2	CASSPDSGAGELFF	TGTGCCAGCAGCCCAGACAGTGGTGCCGGGGAGCTGTTTTTT
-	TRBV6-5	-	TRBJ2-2	CASSYRQNTGELFF	TGTGCCAGCAGTTACCGACAGAACACCGGGGAGCTGTTTTTT
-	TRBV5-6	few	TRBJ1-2	CASSLQAYGYTF	TGTGCCAGCAGCCTTCAGGCTTATGGCTACACCTTC
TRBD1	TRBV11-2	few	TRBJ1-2	CASSSGTGVYGYTF	TGTGCCAGCAGCTCCGGGACAGGGGTCTATGGCTACACCTTC
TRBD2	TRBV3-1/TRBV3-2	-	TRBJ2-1	CASSQSLLAGAYNEQFF	TGTGCCAGCAGCCAATCCCTTCTAGCGGGGGCCTACAATGAGCAGTTCTTC
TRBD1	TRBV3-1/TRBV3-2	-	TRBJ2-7	CASSRQGVYEQYF	TGTGCCAGCAGCCGACAGGGTGTGTACGAGCAGTACTTC
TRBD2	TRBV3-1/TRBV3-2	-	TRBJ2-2	CASSSSGGGTGELFF	TGTGCCAGCAGCTCCTCGGGCGGGGGGACCGGGGAGCTGTTTTTT
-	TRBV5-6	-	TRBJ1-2	CASSFGQQYGYTF	TGTGCCAGCAGCTTTGGGCAGCAGTATGGCTACACCTTC
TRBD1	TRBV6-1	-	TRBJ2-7	CASSSGTGSYEQYF	TGTGCCAGCAGTTCCGGGACAGGGTCCTACGAGCAGTACTTC
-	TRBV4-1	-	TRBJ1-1	CASSQGGQAAAEAFF	TGCGCCAGCAGCCAAGGGGGCCAGGCGGCAGCAGAAGCTTTCTTT
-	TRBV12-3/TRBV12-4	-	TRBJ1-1	CASSLAGNTEAFF	TGTGCCAGCAGCCTAGCAGGGAACACTGAAGCTTTCTTT